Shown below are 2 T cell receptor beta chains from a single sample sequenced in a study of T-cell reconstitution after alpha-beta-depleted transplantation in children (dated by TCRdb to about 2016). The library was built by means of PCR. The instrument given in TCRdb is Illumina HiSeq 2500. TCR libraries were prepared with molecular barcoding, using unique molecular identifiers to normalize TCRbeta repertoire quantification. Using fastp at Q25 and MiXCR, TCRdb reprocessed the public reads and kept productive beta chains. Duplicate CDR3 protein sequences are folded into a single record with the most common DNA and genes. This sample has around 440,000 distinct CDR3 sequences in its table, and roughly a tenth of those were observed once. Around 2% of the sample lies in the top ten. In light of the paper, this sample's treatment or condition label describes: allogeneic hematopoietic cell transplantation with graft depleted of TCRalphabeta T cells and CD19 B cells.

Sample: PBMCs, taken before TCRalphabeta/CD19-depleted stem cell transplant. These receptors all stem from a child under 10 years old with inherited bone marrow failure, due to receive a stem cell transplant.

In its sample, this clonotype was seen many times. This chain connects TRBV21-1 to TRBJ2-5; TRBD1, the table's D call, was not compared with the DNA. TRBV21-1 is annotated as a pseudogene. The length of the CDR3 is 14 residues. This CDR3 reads CASNDGTDQETQYF. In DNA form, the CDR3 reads TGTGCCAGCAACGACGGGACAGATCAAGAGACCCAGTACTTC.

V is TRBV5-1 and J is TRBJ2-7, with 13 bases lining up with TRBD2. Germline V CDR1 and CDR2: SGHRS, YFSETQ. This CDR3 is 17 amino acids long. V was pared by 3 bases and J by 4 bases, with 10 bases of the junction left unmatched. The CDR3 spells CASSYGTSGIRSYEQYF. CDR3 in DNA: TGCGCCAGCAGCTACGGGACTAGCGGGATTCGATCATACGAGCAGTACTTC.